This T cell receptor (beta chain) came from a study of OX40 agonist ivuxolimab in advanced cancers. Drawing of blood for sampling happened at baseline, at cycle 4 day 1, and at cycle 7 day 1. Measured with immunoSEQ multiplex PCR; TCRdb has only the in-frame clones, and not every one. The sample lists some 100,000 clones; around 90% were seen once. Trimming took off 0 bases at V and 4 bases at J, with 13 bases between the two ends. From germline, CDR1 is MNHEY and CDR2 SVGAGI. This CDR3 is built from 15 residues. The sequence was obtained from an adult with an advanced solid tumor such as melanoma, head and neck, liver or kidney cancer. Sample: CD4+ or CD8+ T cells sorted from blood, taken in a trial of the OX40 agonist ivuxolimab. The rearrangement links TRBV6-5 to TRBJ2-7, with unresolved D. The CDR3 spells CASSYSLSLGYEQYF. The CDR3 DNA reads TGTGCCAGCAGTTACTCTCTTAGTTTGGGGTACGAGCAGTACTTC.